Each of the 5 T cell receptor beta chains below was sequenced from the same sample in a study of blood T cell repertoires in COVID-19. Method: immunoSEQ multiplex PCR; TCRdb's copy keeps in-frame clones and lacks some. The data contain about 160,000 clones, around four fifths of them singletons. The sample consisted of peripheral blood. Every receptor here comes from a man between 65 and 80 years old with acute or convalescent COVID-19.

This chain connects TRBV27 to TRBJ2-2, with TRBD1 matching 7 bases. The trim removed 5 bases at V and 3 bases at J, leaving 9 bases unmatched. CDR1 is MNHEY, CDR2 SMNVEV, per germline (reference sequence). The CDR3 is made up of 16 amino acids. CDR3 region: CASSPTPGQYTGELFF. In nucleotides, the CDR3 is TGTGCCAGCAGTCCTACCCCGGGACAGTACACCGGGGAGCTGTTTTTT.

V gene TRBV19 combines with J gene TRBJ1-4; D unresolved. Germline CDR1 LNHDA, CDR2 SQIVND (reference sequence). Trimming shortened V by 4 bases and J by 10 bases, and 7 bases separated the two germline ends. The CDR3 contains 11 residues. CDR3 amino acids: CASSNGGKLFF. DNA of the CDR3: TGTGCCAGTAGTAATGGCGGAAAACTGTTTTTT.

This clone was counted only a few times. The chain has TRBV18 and TRBJ1-1; no firm D call. Trimming removed 0 bases from V and 3 bases from J, with 11 bases in between. Germline V gives CDR1 KGHSH, CDR2 LQKENI. The CDR3 runs to 15 residues. The CDR3: CASSPPGGSDTEAFF. The CDR3 coding sequence is TGTGCCAGCTCACCACCGGGAGGATCGGACACTGAAGCTTTCTTT.

The chain has TRBV15 and TRBJ1-5; the D gene is possibly TRBD1 (5 bases). Germline-derived CDR1 and CDR2 are LNHNV and YYDKDF (reference sequence). The CDR3 is 18 amino acids. V lost 0 bases to trimming and J lost 2 bases, with 17 bases between them. DNA for the CDR3: TGTGCCACCAGCAGAGATTCGAATACGGGGGTTGGCAATCAGCCCCAGCATTTT. Its translation is CATSRDSNTGVGNQPQHF.

This chain links TRBV24-1 with TRBJ2-1; 12 nucleotides line up with TRBD2. The CDR3 is made up of 17 amino acids. Germline trimming cut 3 bases from V and 4 bases from J; bases unmatched to any gene: 6. In germline, CDR1 is KGHDR, CDR2 SFDVKD. CDR3 in amino acids: CATSDLRTSGVYNEQFF. CDR3 nucleotides: TGTGCCACCAGTGATCTAAGGACTAGCGGGGTTTACAATGAGCAGTTCTTC.